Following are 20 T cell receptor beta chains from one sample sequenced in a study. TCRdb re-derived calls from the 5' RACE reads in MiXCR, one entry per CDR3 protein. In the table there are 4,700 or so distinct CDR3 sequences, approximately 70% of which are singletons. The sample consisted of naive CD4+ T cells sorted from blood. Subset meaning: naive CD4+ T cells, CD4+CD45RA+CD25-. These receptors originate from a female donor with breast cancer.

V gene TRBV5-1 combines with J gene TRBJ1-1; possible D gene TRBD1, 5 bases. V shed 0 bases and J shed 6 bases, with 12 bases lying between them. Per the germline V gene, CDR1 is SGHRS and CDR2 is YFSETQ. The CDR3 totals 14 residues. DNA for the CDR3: TGCGCCAGCAGCTTGGGGGCAGGGCAGGCTGAAGCTTTCTTT. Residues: CASSLGAGQAEAFF. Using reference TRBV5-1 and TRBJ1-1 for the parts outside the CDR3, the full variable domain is KAGVTQTPRYLIKTRGQQVTLSCSPISGHRSVSWYQQTPGQGLQFLFEYFSETQRNKGNFPGRFSGRQFSNSRSEMNVSTLELGDSALYLCASSLGAGQAEAFFGQGTRLTVV.

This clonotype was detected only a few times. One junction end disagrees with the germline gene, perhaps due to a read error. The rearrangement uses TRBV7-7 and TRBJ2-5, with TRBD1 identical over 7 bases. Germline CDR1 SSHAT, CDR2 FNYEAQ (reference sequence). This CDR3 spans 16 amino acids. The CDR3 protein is CASSLFSGGPQETQYF. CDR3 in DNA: TGTGCTAGCAGCTTATTCTCAGGGGGTCCACAAGAGACCCAGTACTTC.

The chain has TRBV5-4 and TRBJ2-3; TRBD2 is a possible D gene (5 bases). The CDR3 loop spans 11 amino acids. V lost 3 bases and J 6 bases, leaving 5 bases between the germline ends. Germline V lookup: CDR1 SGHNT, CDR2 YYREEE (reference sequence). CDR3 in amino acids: CASSWRDTQYF. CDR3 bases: TGTGCCAGCAGCTGGAGGGATACGCAGTATTTT.

CDR3: CASSLDRVQPQHF. CDR3 nucleotides: TGTGCCAGCAGCTTGGACAGGGTTCAGCCCCAGCATTTT. The chain couples TRBV5-5 to TRBJ1-5, with a tentative D call TRBD1 (6 bases). The CDR3 runs to 13 residues. The germline V and J ends were trimmed by 0 bases and 6 bases, with 7 bases remaining between them. Germline loops: CDR1 SGHKS, CDR2 YYEKEE (reference sequence). The variable domain in full, completed from reference TRBV5-5 and TRBJ1-5, reads DAGVTQSPTHLIKTRGQQVTLRCSPISGHKSVSWYQQVLGQGPQFIFQYYEKEERGRGNFPDRFSARQFPNYSSELNVNALLLGDSALYLCASSLDRVQPQHFGDGTRLSIL.

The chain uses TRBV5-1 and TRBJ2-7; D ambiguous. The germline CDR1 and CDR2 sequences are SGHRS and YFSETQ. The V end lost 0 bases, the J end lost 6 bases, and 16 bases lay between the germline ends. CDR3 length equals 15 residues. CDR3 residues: CASSLDRIAWGEQYF. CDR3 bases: TGCGCCAGCAGCTTGGATCGAATAGCCTGGGGCGAGCAGTACTTC.

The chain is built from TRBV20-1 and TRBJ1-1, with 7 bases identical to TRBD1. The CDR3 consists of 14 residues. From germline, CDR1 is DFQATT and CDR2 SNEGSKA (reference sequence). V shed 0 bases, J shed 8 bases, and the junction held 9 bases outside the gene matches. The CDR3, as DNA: TGCAGTGCTAGAGAACGGCCTACAGGGGCCGAAGCTTTCTTT. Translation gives CSARERPTGAEAFF.

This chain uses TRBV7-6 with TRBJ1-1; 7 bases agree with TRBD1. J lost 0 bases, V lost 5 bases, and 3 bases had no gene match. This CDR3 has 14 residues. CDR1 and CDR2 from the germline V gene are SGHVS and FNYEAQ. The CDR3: CASSRTGMNTEAFF. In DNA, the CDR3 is TGTGCCAGCAGCCGGACAGGAATGAACACTGAAGCTTTCTTT.

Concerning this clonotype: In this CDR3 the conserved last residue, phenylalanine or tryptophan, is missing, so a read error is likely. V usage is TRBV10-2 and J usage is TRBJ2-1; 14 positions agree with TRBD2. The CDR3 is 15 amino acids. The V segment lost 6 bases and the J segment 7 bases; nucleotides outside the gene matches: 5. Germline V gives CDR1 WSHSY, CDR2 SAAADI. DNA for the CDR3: TGCGCCAGCAGGCTCGGGACTAGCGGGAGTAATGAGCAGTTCTCC. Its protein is CASRLGTSGSNEQFS.

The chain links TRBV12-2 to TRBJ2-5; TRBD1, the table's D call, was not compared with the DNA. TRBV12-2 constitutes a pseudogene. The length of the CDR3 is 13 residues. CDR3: CASRWTCQETQYF. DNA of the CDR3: TGTGCAAGTCGCTGGACATGCCAAGAGACCCAGTACTTC.

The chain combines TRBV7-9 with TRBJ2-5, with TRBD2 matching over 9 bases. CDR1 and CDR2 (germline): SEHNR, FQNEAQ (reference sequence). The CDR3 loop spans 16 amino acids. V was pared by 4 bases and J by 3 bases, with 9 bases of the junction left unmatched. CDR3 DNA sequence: TGTGCCAGCAGCTGGCGACTAGCGGAGCCGGAAGAGACCCAGTACTTC. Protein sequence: CASSWRLAEPEETQYF.

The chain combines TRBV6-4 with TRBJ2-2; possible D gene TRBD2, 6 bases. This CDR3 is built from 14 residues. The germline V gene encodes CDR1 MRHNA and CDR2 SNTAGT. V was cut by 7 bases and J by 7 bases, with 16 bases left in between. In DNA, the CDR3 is TGTGCCAGCAAAGGAACGGGAGCGGACGGGGAGCTGTTTTTT. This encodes CASKGTGADGELFF.

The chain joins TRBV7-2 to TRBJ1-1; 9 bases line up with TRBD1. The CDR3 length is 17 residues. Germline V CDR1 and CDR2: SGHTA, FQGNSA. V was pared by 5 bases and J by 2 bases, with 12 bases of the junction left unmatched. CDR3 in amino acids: CASSRRGQGVDNTEAFF. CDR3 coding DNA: TGTGCCAGCAGCCGCCGGGGACAGGGTGTTGACAACACTGAAGCTTTCTTT. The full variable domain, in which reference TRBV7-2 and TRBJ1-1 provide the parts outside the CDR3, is GAGVSQSPSNKVTEKGKDVELRCDPISGHTALYWYRQSLGQGLEFLIYFQGNSAPDKSGLPSDRFSAERTGGSVSTLTIQRTQQEDSAVYLCASSRRGQGVDNTEAFFGQGTRLTVV.

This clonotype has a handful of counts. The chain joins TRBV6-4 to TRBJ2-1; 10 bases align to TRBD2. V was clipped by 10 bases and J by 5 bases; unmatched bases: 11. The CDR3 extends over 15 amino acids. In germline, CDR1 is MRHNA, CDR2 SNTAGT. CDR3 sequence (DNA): TGTGCCACTTCCAGAGCGGGAGGGCCGAACAATGAGCAGTTCTTC. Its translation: CATSRAGGPNNEQFF.

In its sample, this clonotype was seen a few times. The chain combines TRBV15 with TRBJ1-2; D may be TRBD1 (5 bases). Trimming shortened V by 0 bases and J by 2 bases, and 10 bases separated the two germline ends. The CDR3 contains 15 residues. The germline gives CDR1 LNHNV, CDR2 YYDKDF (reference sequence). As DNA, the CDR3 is TGTGCCACCAGCAGAGAGGGTGGGGGGAACTATGGCTACACCTTC. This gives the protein CATSREGGGNYGYTF. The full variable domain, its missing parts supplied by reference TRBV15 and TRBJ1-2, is DAMVIQNPRYQVTQFGKPVTLSCSQTLNHNVMYWYQQKSSQAPKLLFHYYDKDFNNEADTPDNFQSRRPNTSFCFLDIRSPGLGDTAMYLCATSREGGGNYGYTFGSGTRLTVV.

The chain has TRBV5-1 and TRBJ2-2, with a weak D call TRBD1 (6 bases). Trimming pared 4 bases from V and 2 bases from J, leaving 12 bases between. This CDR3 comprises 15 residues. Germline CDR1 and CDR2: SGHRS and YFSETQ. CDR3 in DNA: TGCGCCAGCAGCGGTGGGACAAGTAACACCGGGGAGCTGTTTTTT. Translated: CASSGGTSNTGELFF.

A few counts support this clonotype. CDR3 protein: CASTPYAGNTIYF. CDR3 coding DNA: TGTGCCAGCACCCCGTACGCTGGAAACACCATATATTTT. The V call is TRBV12-3 or TRBV12-4, the J call TRBJ1-3; unclear D gene. Trimming removed 7 bases at V and 2 bases at J, with 9 bases between. This CDR3 has 13 amino acids.

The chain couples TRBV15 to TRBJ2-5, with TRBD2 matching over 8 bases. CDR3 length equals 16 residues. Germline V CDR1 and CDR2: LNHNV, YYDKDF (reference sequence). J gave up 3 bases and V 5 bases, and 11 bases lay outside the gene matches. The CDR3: CATSPPRGGGKETQYF. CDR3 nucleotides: TGTGCCACCAGCCCGCCTCGGGGGGGAGGGAAAGAGACCCAGTACTTC.

The DNA for the CDR3 is TGTGCCAGCAGACAGGATCTTAGCAATCAGCCCCAGCATTTT. It translates to CASRQDLSNQPQHF. The chain links TRBV6-1 to TRBJ1-5; D may be TRBD1 (5 bases). V lost 6 bases and J 0 bases, leaving 9 bases between the germline ends. The germline V gene has CDR1 MNHNS and CDR2 SASEGT. The length of the CDR3 is 14 residues.

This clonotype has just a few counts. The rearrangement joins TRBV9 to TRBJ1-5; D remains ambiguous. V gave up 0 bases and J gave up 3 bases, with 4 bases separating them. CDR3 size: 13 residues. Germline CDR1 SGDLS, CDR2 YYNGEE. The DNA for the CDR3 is TGTGCCAGCAGCGTAGACCACAATCAGCCCCAGCATTTT. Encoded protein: CASSVDHNQPQHF.

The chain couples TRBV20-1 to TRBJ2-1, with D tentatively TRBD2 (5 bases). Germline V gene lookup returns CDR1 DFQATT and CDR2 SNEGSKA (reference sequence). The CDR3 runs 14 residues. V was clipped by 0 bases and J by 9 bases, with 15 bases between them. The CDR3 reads CSARDQSRGSEQFF. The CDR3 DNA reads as TGCAGTGCTAGAGATCAGTCTAGAGGGAGTGAGCAGTTCTTC.